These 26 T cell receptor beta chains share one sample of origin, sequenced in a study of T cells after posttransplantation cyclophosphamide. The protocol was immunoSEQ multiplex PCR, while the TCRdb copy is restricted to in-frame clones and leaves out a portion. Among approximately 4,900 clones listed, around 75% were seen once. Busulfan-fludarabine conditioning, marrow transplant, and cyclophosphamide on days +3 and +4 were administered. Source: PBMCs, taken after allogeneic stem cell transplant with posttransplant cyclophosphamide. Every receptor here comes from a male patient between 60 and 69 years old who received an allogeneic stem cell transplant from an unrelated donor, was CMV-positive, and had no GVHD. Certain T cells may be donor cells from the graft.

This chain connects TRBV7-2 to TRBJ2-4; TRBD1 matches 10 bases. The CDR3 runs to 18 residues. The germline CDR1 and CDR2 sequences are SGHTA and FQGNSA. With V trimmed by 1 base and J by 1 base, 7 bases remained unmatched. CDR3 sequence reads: CASSLGDRGGRAKNIQYF. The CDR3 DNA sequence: TGTGCCAGCAGCTTAGGGGACAGGGGTGGACGGGCCAAAAACATTCAGTACTTC.

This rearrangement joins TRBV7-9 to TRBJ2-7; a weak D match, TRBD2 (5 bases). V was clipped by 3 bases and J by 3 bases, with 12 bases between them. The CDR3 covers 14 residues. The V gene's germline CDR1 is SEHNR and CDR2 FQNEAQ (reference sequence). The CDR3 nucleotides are TGTGCCAGCAGCTTCAGCAACGGGGTCTACGAGCAGTACTTC. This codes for CASSFSNGVYEQYF.

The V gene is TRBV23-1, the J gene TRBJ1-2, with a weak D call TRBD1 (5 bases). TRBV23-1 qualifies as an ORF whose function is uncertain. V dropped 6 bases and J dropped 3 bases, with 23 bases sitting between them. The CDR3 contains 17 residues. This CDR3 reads CASSGHLSREDDYGYTF. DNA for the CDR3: TGCGCCAGCAGCGGCCATCTTTCCAGGGAGGATGACTATGGCTACACCTTC.

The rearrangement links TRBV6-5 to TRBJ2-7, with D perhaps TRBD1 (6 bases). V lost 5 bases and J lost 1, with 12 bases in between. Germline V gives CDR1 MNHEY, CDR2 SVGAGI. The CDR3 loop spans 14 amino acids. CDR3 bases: TGTGCCAGCAGTCTGCACAGGGTTTCCTACGAGCAGTACTTC. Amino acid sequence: CASSLHRVSYEQYF.

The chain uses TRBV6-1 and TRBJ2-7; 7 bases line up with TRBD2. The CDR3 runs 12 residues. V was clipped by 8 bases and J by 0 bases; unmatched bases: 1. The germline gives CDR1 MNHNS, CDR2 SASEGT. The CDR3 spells CASRGDSYEQYF. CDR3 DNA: TGTGCCAGCCGGGGGGACTCCTACGAGCAGTACTTC.

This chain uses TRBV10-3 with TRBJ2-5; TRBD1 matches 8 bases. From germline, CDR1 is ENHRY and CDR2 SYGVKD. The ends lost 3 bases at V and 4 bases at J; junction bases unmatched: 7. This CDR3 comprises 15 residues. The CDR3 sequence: CAISDYRTGRETQYF. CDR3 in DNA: TGTGCCATCAGTGATTACCGGACAGGGAGAGAGACCCAGTACTTC.

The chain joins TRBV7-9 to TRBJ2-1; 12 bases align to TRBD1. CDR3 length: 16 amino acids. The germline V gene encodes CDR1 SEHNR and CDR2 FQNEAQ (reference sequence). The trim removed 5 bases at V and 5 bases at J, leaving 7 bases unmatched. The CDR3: CASSAGTGGWDNEQFF. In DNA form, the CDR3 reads TGTGCCAGCAGCGCGGGGACAGGGGGCTGGGACAATGAGCAGTTCTTC.

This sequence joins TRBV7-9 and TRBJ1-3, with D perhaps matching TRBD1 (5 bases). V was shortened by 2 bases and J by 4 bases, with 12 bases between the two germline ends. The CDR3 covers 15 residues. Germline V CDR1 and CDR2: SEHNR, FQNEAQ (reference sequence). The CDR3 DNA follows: TGTGCCAGCAGCTTATCCAGGGAATTCGGAAACACCATATATTTT. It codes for CASSLSREFGNTIYF.

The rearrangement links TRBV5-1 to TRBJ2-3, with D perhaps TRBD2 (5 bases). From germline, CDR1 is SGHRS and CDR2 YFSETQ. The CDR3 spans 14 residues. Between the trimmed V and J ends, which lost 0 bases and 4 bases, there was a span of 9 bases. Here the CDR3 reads CASSLGSGPDTQYF. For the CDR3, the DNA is TGCGCCAGCAGCTTGGGGAGCGGACCAGATACGCAGTATTTT.

CDR3: CASNQGGSGNTIYF. The CDR3 nucleotides are TGTGCCAGCAATCAAGGGGGCTCGGGAAACACCATATATTTT. The chain employs TRBV6-6 and TRBJ1-3; 7 bases line up with TRBD1. The germline V gene has CDR1 MNHNY and CDR2 SVGAGI (reference sequence). There are 14 residues in the CDR3. Germline trimming cut 7 bases from V and 4 bases from J; bases unmatched to any gene: 7.

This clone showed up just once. This CDR3 reads CATSPGLPTDTQYF. Written as DNA, the CDR3 is TGTGCCACCAGCCCAGGACTACCCACAGATACGCAGTATTTT. This chain connects TRBV15 to TRBJ2-3; possible D gene TRBD2, 6 bases. Germline V gene data show CDR1 as LNHNV and CDR2 as YYDKDF (reference sequence). The CDR3 sequence is 14 residues long. V lost 5 bases to trimming and J lost 2 bases, with 11 bases between them. Looking up the rest from reference TRBV15 and TRBJ2-3 gives the full variable domain: DAMVIQNPRYQVTQFGKPVTLSCSQTLNHNVMYWYQQKSSQAPKLLFHYYDKDFNNEADTPDNFQSRRPNTSFCFLDIRSPGLGDTAMYLCATSPGLPTDTQYFGPGTRLTVL.

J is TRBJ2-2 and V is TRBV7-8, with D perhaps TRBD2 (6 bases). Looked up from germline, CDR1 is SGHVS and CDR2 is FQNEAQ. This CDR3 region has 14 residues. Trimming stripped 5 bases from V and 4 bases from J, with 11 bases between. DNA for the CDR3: TGTGCCAGCAGCCATTTGGGGGGCACCGGGGAGCTGTTTTTT. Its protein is CASSHLGGTGELFF. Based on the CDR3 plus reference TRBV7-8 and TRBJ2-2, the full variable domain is GAGVSQSPRYKVAKRGQDVALRCDPISGHVSLFWYQQALGQGPEFLTYFQNEAQLDKSGLPSDRFFAERPEGSVSTLKIQRTQQEDSAVYLCASSHLGGTGELFFGEGSRLTVL.

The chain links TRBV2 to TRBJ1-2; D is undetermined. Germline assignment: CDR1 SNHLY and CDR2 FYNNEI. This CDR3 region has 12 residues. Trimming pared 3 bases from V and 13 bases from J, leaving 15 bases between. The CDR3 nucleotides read TGTGCCAGCAGTGAGATCCGCCTTAGTTTCACCTTC. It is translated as CASSEIRLSFTF.

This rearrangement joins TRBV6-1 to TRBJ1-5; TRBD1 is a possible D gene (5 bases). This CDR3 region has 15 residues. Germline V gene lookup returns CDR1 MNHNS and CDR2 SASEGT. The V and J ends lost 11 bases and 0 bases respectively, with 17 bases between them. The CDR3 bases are TGTGCCTGCGGGGGAAGAGGGGCTAGCAATCAGCCCCAGCATTTT. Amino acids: CACGGRGASNQPQHF.

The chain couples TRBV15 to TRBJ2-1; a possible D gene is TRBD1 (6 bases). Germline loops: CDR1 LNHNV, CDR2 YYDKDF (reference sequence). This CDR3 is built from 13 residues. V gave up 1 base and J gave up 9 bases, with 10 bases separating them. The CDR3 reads CATSRGQGLEQFF. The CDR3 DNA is TGTGCCACCAGCAGAGGTCAGGGGCTTGAGCAGTTCTTC.

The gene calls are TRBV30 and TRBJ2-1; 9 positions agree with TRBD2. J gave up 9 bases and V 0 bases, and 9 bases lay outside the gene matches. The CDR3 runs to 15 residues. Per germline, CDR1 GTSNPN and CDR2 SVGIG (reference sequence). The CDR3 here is CAWSVGGRVYGEQFF. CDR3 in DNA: TGTGCCTGGAGTGTAGGCGGGAGGGTCTATGGTGAGCAGTTCTTC.

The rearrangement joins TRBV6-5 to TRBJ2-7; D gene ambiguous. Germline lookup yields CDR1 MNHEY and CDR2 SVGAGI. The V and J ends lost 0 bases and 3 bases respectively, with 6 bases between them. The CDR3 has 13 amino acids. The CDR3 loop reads CASSYSTGYEQYF. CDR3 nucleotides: TGTGCCAGCAGTTACTCGACGGGCTACGAGCAGTACTTC.

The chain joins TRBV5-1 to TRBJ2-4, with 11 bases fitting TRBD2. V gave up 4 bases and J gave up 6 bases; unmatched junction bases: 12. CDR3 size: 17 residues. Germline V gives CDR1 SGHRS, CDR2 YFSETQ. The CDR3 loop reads CASSLLAGAPPLNIQYF. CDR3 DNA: TGCGCCAGCAGCCTACTAGCGGGAGCACCCCCCTTAAACATTCAGTACTTC.

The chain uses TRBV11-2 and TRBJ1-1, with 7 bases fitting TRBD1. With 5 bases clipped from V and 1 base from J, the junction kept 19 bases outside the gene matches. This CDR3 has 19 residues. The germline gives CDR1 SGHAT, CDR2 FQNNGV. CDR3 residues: CASSPTGRGQRRTNTEAFF. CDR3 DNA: TGTGCCAGCAGCCCCACGGGCCGGGGACAGAGAAGGACGAACACTGAAGCTTTCTTT. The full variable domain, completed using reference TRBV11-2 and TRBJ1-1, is EAGVAQSPRYKIIEKRQSVAFWCNPISGHATLYWYQQILGQGPKLLIQFQNNGVVDDSQLPKDRFSAERLKGVDSTLKIQPAKLEDSAVYLCASSPTGRGQRRTNTEAFFGQGTRLTVV.

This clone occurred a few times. The CDR3 region is CAISAPPGQGARYEQYF. The CDR3 DNA reads as TGTGCCATCAGTGCCCCCCCGGGACAGGGGGCCAGATACGAGCAGTACTTC. The chain has TRBV10-3 and TRBJ2-7; 12 positions agree with TRBD1. The germline CDR1 and CDR2 sequences are ENHRY and SYGVKD. The V segment lost 4 bases and the J segment 4 bases; nucleotides outside the gene matches: 11. The CDR3 contains 17 residues.

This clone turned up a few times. CDR3 region: CASSPRQWDTEAFF. DNA of the CDR3: TGTGCCAGCAGCCCAAGACAGTGGGACACTGAAGCTTTCTTT. This sequence joins TRBV9 and TRBJ1-1, with D possibly TRBD1 on 5 matching bases. Germline V gene lookup returns CDR1 SGDLS and CDR2 YYNGEE. The CDR3 length is 14 residues. Trimming pared 4 bases from V and 3 bases from J, leaving 13 bases between.

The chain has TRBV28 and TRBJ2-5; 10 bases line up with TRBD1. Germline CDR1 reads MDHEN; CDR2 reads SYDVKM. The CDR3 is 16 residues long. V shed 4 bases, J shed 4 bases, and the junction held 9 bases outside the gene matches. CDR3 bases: TGTGCCAGCAGTTCGATCCGGGACAGGGGCGGAGAGACCCAGTACTTC. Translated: CASSSIRDRGGETQYF.

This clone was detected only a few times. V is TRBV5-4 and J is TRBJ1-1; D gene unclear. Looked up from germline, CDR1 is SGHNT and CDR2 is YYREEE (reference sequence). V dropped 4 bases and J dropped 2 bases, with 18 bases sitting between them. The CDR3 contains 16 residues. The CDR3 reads CASSHKLGGINTEAFF. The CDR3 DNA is TGTGCCAGCAGCCACAAATTGGGAGGGATCAACACTGAAGCTTTCTTT.

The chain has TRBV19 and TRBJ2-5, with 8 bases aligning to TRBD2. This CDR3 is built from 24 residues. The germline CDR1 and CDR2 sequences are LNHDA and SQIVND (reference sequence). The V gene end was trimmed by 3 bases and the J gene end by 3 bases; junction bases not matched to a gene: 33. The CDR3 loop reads CASSMSSPPVHNSGKTFPKETQYF. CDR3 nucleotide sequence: TGTGCCAGTAGTATGAGCTCCCCCCCCGTCCACAATAGCGGGAAGACCTTTCCCAAAGAGACCCAGTACTTC.

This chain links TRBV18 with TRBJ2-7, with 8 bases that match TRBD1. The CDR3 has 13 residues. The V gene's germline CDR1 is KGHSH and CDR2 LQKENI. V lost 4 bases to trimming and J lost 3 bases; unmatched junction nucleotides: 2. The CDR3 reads CASSLQGGYEQYF. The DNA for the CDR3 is TGTGCCAGCTCACTACAGGGGGGCTACGAGCAGTACTTC.

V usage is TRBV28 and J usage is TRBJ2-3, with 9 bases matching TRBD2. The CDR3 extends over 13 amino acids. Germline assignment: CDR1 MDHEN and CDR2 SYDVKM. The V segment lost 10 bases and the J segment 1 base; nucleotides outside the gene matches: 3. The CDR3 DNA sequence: TGTGCCACCTGGACTAGCGGCACAGATACGCAGTATTTT. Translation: CATWTSGTDTQYF.